The entry that follows covers one T cell receptor (beta chain) sequence. These data come from a study of T cell responses to AZD1222 COVID-19 vaccine. Some clones are missing from TCRdb's copy, which holds only in-frame ones; the method was immunoSEQ multiplex PCR. This table holds approximately 190,000 clones, more than 75% found once. This CDR3 contains 15 residues. V was shortened by 1 base and J by 0 bases, with 7 bases between the two germline ends. The germline V gene has CDR1 MNHEY and CDR2 SMNVEV (reference sequence). V usage is TRBV27 and J usage is TRBJ1-5, with unresolved D. This TCR derives from an adult in good health. Sequenced here: peripheral blood, sampled on day 0 of AZD1222 vaccination. CDR3 DNA sequence: TGTGCCAGCAGTTTATGGGGAAATAGCAATCAGCCCCAGCATTTT. Translation gives CASSLWGNSNQPQHF.